These T cell receptor beta chains were read from a single sample in a study of cytomegalovirus exposure and HLA in healthy donors. Assay used: immunoSEQ multiplex PCR; TCRdb lists only in-frame clones, some missing. Among under 200,000 clones listed, around 80% were seen once. The sequenced sample consisted of PBMCs. The receptors stem from a woman between 40 and 50 years old in good health and CMV-seronegative. Each CDR3 is given with its conserved first and last residue. D genes are given only for firm matches. Size tells how often a clone was seen (once, few, many) or the class of an expanded clone, and some rows leave it out.

v_call,clone_size,d_call,j_call,cdr3_nt,cdr3_aa
TRBV15,.,.,TRBJ2-7,TGTGCCACCAGCAGAGATCTGGCAGGGGCCTACGAGCAGTACTTC,CATSRDLAGAYEQYF
TRBV2,.,TRBD2,TRBJ2-1,TGTGCCAGCAGCGGGGGGCGGGGGGGATGGAATGAGCAGTTCTTC,CASSGGRGGWNEQFF
TRBV6-1,.,.,TRBJ1-5,TGTGCCAGCAGTCTCCCAGGACAGACGCTTAAGCCCCAGCATTTT,CASSLPGQTLKPQHF
TRBV13,.,TRBD2,TRBJ2-3,TGTGCCAGCTCCACTTGGGGGGGGGATACGCAGTATTTT,CASSTWGGDTQYF
TRBV7-9,.,.,TRBJ2-1,TGTGCCAGCAGCTTGGAGGACAGAAGGAACAATGAGCAGTTCTTC,CASSLEDRRNNEQFF
TRBV29-1,.,.,TRBJ2-3,TGCAGCGTGAGACAGGGCACAGATACGCAGTATTTT,CSVRQGTDTQYF
TRBV6-1,few,.,TRBJ1-1,TGTGCCAGCAGAAATCAGGGCTCGAACACTGAAGCTTTCTTT,CASRNQGSNTEAFF
TRBV11-3,.,TRBD1,TRBJ2-5,TGTGCCAGCAGCTTCGGACAGGGTTCGGAAGAGACCCAGTACTTC,CASSFGQGSEETQYF
TRBV27,.,.,TRBJ2-7,TGTGCCAGCAGTTTAGGCGGGACGCAGTACTTC,CASSLGGTQYF
TRBV4-3,.,TRBD2,TRBJ2-1,TGCGCCAGCAGCCTTGGGACTAGCGGGAGCACCTACAATGAGCAGTTCTTC,CASSLGTSGSTYNEQFF
TRBV7-6,.,TRBD1,TRBJ2-2,TGTGCCAGCAGCTTAGGGACAGGGAACACCGGGGAGCTGTTTTTT,CASSLGTGNTGELFF
TRBV11-3,.,TRBD2,TRBJ2-5,TGTGCCAGCAGTCCCGCGGGGGAACGGGAGACCCAGTACTTC,CASSPAGERETQYF
TRBV11-1,once,.,TRBJ2-7,TGTGCCAGCCGAATAGACGACAGAACCTACGAGCAGTACTTC,CASRIDDRTYEQYF
TRBV29-1,.,TRBD1,TRBJ2-3,TGCAGCGTTGAAATAACCGGGACAGGGGCAGATACGCAGTATTTT,CSVEITGTGADTQYF
TRBV11-3,.,TRBD1,TRBJ1-1,TGTGCCAGCAGCCTACAGGGGACTGAAGCTTTCTTT,CASSLQGTEAFF
TRBV7-6,once,TRBD2,TRBJ2-7,TGTGCCAGCAGCTCGCGACTAGCGGGAGGAGGAAGGGCCTACGAGCAGTACTTC,CASSSRLAGGGRAYEQYF
TRBV7-9,.,.,TRBJ2-1,TGTGCCAGCAGCTTCAGGGGCAGGTACAATGAGCAGTTCTTC,CASSFRGRYNEQFF
TRBV18,.,.,TRBJ2-5,TGTGCCAGCTCACCGTATGTTCAGGAGACCCAGTACTTC,CASSPYVQETQYF